What follows describes a single T cell receptor beta chain. This clonotype was seen ten or more times. Its target antigen remains unknown. The input lacks base qualities; no much larger clone sits a single base away. TCRdb lists the instrument as Illumina HiSeq 2500. Quantitative 5'-RACE with molecular barcodes was the method used to prepare the TCR beta libraries. Concerning the study's data processing: To identify disease-linked TCR variants, a new computational method was used, one built on a probabilistic model of VDJ rearrangement. TCRdb reworked the public reads: Q25 trimming with fastp, MiXCR clone assembly, productive beta chains retained. Each entry merges the rows of one CDR3 protein and shows their most common DNA and genes. The V and J calls and clone size are TCRdb's, not the authors'. For this sample there are some 150,000 distinct CDR3 sequences; roughly 11% appear just once. The ten largest clonotypes hold 4.1% of the sample.

The sample originates from a study of CD8 T cells in ankylosing spondylitis (dated by TCRdb to the late 2010s). Notes on the research overall: T cell receptor beta repertoires were profiled in healthy donors and ankylosing spondylitis patients so that disease-linked TCR variants could be found. In total, the full study cohort was made up of roughly 110 healthy donors and approximately 27 ankylosing spondylitis patients. Peripheral blood was sampled, and synovial fluid was additionally collected from ankylosing spondylitis patients.

General findings and caveats noted by the study authors: A TCR beta motif of 8 or 9 highly homologous amino acid variants appeared characteristic of blood from ankylosing spondylitis patients. Some TCR beta motif variants had previously been reported in synovial fluid and blood of reactive arthritis patients, which suggested common disease-initiation mechanisms. The disease-linked clones were reported to be significantly enriched in matched synovial fluid samples from ankylosing spondylitis patients. A CD8+ phenotype was shown by the disease-linked clones, which were found at relatively low frequencies in peripheral blood.

Taken from cysteine to phenylalanine, the CDR3 has 16 residues. Of the read, only the CDR3 DNA is kept; its 48 bases are in frame from base 1. Per the germline V gene, MNHEY is the CDR1 and SVGEGT is the CDR2. V drops 0 bases and J drops 6 bases, leaving 15 bases in between. Source material: blood, either unsorted or a sorted T cell fraction (not recorded which). The sequence was obtained from a female donor with ankylosing spondylitis or in good health (not recorded which). The chain employs TRBV6-2 or TRBV6-3 and TRBJ1-5; the D gene is perhaps TRBD1, from 6 matching bases. Read as DNA, the sequence is TGTGCCAGCAGTTACTCGGGAGGGACAACCTTTCAGCCCCAGCATTTT. It encodes CASSYSGGTTFQPQHF.